The T cell receptor beta chain under discussion was sequenced for a study of blood T cell repertoires in COVID-19. Looking at the study overall: Sites across the United States, Italy and Spain contributed samples from acute and convalescent COVID-19.

Method: immunoSEQ multiplex PCR; TCRdb's copy keeps in-frame clones and lacks some. The sample carries some 80,000 clones, under 90% recorded once. The germline gives CDR1 MNHEY, CDR2 SVGAGI. The V and J ends lost 0 bases and 2 bases respectively, with 7 bases between them. This CDR3 has 14 residues. What was sequenced was peripheral blood. The sequence derives from a woman between 40 and 55 years old with active or convalescent COVID-19. The rearrangement joins TRBV6-5 to TRBJ1-1; D gene ambiguous. CDR3 DNA sequence: TGTGCCAGCAGTTACTCGTACAGCAACACTGAAGCTTTCTTT. Protein sequence: CASSYSYSNTEAFF.